These 17 T cell receptor beta chains were all obtained from the same sample, sequenced in a study of blood T cell repertoires in COVID-19. The protocol was immunoSEQ multiplex PCR, while the TCRdb copy is restricted to in-frame clones and leaves out a portion. The sample has a few hundred thousand clones, roughly 85% seen once; the top ten hold roughly 3.1%. Sequencing was performed on peripheral blood. The receptors were sampled from a woman aged 18-29 years with acute or convalescent COVID-19.

The chain joins TRBV30 to TRBJ2-1; tentative D call: TRBD1 (6 bases). Trimming cost V 2 bases and J 4 bases, with 9 bases left between them. The CDR3 has 13 amino acids. Germline-derived CDR1 and CDR2 are GTSNPN and SVGIG (reference sequence). The CDR3 sequence: CAWSRGQYNEQFF. CDR3 DNA: TGTGCCTGGAGTCGGGGACAATACAATGAGCAGTTCTTC.

The V call is TRBV10-3, the J call TRBJ2-7, with D possibly being TRBD2 (7 bases). The CDR3 runs to 13 residues. Trimming took 8 bases from V and 4 from J, leaving 15 bases between them. Per germline, CDR1 ENHRY and CDR2 SYGVKD. This chain's CDR3 is CAIASGGGYEQYF. The CDR3 nucleotides are TGTGCCATCGCCTCGGGGGGCGGATACGAGCAGTACTTC.

The rearrangement joins TRBV13 to TRBJ1-6; D is uncertain. CDR1 is PRHDT and CDR2 is FYEKMQ in the germline V gene (reference sequence). This CDR3 contains 17 residues. V lost 4 bases, J lost 6 bases, and 19 bases lay in between. The CDR3 sequence is CASSSRQDVYSNSPLHF. In DNA, the CDR3 is TGTGCCAGCAGCTCCCGCCAGGATGTATATAGTAATTCACCCCTCCACTTT.

The rearrangement uses TRBV2 and TRBJ1-2; TRBD1 agrees at 7 bases. V was clipped by 9 bases and J by 4 bases; unmatched bases: 8. The CDR3 has 13 residues. CDR1 is SNHLY and CDR2 is FYNNEI in the germline V gene. As DNA, the CDR3 is TGTGCCAGTCGGGACAGAGCCATCTATGGCTACACCTTC. It encodes CASRDRAIYGYTF.

A single count supports this clone. The V and J genes are TRBV6-2 or TRBV6-3 and TRBJ1-5; D may be TRBD1 (5 bases). V lost 2 bases and J lost 7, with 9 bases in between. Germline CDR1 reads MNHEY; CDR2 reads SVGEGT. This CDR3 contains 13 residues. The CDR3 loop is CASSYGGGQPQHF. CDR3 DNA sequence: TGTGCCAGCAGTTACGGCGGGGGGCAGCCCCAGCATTTT.

The V and J genes are TRBV9 and TRBJ1-1; TRBD1 matches at 9 bases. CDR1 is SGDLS, CDR2 YYNGEE, per germline. The trim removed 0 bases at V and 10 bases at J, leaving 1 base unmatched. The CDR3 runs 12 residues. In DNA, the CDR3 is TGTGCCAGCAGCGTAGGACAGGGGGGAGCTTTCTTT. Its translation is CASSVGQGGAFF. The full variable domain, completed using reference TRBV9 and TRBJ1-1, is DSGVTQTPKHLITATGQRVTLRCSPRSGDLSVYWYQQSLDQGLQFLIQYYNGEERAKGNILERFSAQQFPDLHSELNLSSLELGDSALYFCASSVGQGGAFFGQGTRLTVV.

CDR3 residues: CASSPTTVTGAYGYTF. As DNA, the CDR3 is TGTGCCAGCAGCCCGACGACAGTGACAGGGGCCTATGGCTACACCTTC. V and J are TRBV9 and TRBJ1-2; 8 bases match TRBD1. CDR3 length: 16 residues. In germline, CDR1 is SGDLS, CDR2 YYNGEE. Trimming cost V 4 bases and J 4 bases; bases outside gene matches: 12.

The chain recombines TRBV30 with TRBJ2-2; D is undetermined. The germline V gene has CDR1 GTSNPN and CDR2 SVGIG (reference sequence). CDR3 size: 12 residues. Trimming took off 6 bases at V and 6 bases at J, with 11 bases between the two ends. The CDR3 loop reads CACQLVAGELFF. Here the CDR3 DNA reads TGTGCCTGCCAACTGGTGGCCGGGGAGCTGTTTTTT.

J is TRBJ2-7 and V is TRBV7-9; 11 nucleotides line up with TRBD1. The CDR3 runs to 16 residues. The germline CDR1 and CDR2 sequences are SEHNR and FQNEAQ (reference sequence). V trimming: 4 bases; J trimming: 4 bases; junction bases outside the gene matches: 9. CDR3 loop: CASSYHTGTGGYEQYF. The CDR3, as DNA: TGTGCCAGCAGCTACCATACCGGGACAGGGGGGTACGAGCAGTACTTC.

The chain has TRBV6-2 or TRBV6-3 and TRBJ2-2; a weak D match, TRBD2 (5 bases). This CDR3 contains 16 residues. Germline values: CDR1 MNHEY, CDR2 SVGEGT. Trimming shortened V by 0 bases and J by 0 bases, and 8 bases separated the two germline ends. The DNA of the CDR3 is TGTGCCAGCAGTTACTCTAGCGTCTCGAACACCGGGGAGCTGTTTTTT. It encodes CASSYSSVSNTGELFF.

The rearrangement links TRBV7-2 to TRBJ2-1, with 9 bases that match TRBD2. Looked up from germline, CDR1 is SGHTA and CDR2 is FQGNSA. With 2 bases clipped from V and 7 bases from J, the junction kept 9 bases outside the gene matches. The CDR3 is made up of 16 amino acids. CDR3 amino acids: CASSLWGGRADNEQFF. The CDR3 bases are TGTGCCAGCAGCTTATGGGGCGGGAGGGCCGATAATGAGCAGTTCTTC.

V usage is TRBV5-1 and J usage is TRBJ2-4; 11 bases are a match to TRBD1. Germline CDR1 and CDR2: SGHRS and YFSETQ. J gave up 0 bases and V 2 bases, and 10 bases lay outside the gene matches. The CDR3 is 19 residues long. The CDR3 coding sequence is TGCGCCAGCAGCTTACTGGGGACAGGGGGTTCACTAGCCAAAAACATTCAGTACTTC. Translating gives CASSLLGTGGSLAKNIQYF.

The CDR3 sequence: CASRYRSGTGGVNEQFF. The CDR3, as DNA: TGTGCCAGCAGATACCGTTCGGGGACAGGGGGGGTAAATGAGCAGTTCTTC. V and J are TRBV7-2 and TRBJ2-1; 11 bases are a match to TRBD1. Per the germline V gene, CDR1 is SGHTA and CDR2 is FQGNSA. The CDR3 runs 17 residues. Trimming removed 6 bases from V and 7 bases from J; junction bases left unmatched: 14. Full variable domain (outside the CDR3, taken from reference TRBV7-2 and TRBJ2-1): GAGVSQSPSNKVTEKGKDVELRCDPISGHTALYWYRQSLGQGLEFLIYFQGNSAPDKSGLPSDRFSAERTGGSVSTLTIQRTQQEDSAVYLCASRYRSGTGGVNEQFFGPGTRLTVL.

The rearrangement joins TRBV19 to TRBJ2-4; TRBD2 matches 7 bases. The ends lost 8 bases at V and 7 bases at J; junction bases unmatched: 8. CDR1 and CDR2 (germline): LNHDA, SQIVND (reference sequence). This CDR3 has 13 residues. The CDR3, as DNA: TGTGCCAGTCGGGACTATGGTTTGAACATTCAGTACTTC. Amino acid sequence: CASRDYGLNIQYF.

The chain is built from TRBV19 and TRBJ2-1; 12 nucleotides match TRBD2. CDR1 and CDR2 from the germline V gene are LNHDA and SQIVND (reference sequence). Losses at the gene ends were 6 bases for V and 6 bases for J; bases not matched to a gene: 15. The CDR3 length is 18 residues. CDR3 in DNA: TGTGCCAGTAGAATACTTGGCCGACTAGCGGGAGTCGTCAATGAGCAGTTCTTC. The encoded protein is CASRILGRLAGVVNEQFF.

The chain combines TRBV6-1 with TRBJ2-7; 7 bases map to TRBD2. The CDR3 runs 16 residues. V was pared by 4 bases and J by 6 bases, with 15 bases of the junction left unmatched. Germline V gene sequence: CDR1 MNHNS, CDR2 SASEGT. The CDR3 region has the DNA TGTGCCAGCAGTGGGGAGGGTGGGGCGTTCTTATCCGAGCAGTACTTC. Its translation: CASSGEGGAFLSEQYF.

This chain joins TRBV7-9 and TRBJ2-7, with 7 bases identical to TRBD1. The trim removed 5 bases at V and 2 bases at J, leaving 6 bases unmatched. The CDR3 consists of 14 residues. Per the germline V gene, CDR1 is SEHNR and CDR2 is FQNEAQ (reference sequence). The CDR3 DNA follows: TGTGCCAGCAGCCGAGACAGGGTCCCCTACGAGCAGTACTTC. Encoded protein: CASSRDRVPYEQYF.